This T cell receptor (beta chain) was sequenced in a study of T cells in localized non-small cell lung cancer. CDR1 and CDR2 from the germline V gene are SGDLS and YYNGEE. The V and J ends lost 5 bases and 5 bases, in that order; junction bases with no gene match: 8. The CDR3 covers 14 residues. As for this clone: Its antigen is not identified.

Profiling relied on immunoSEQ multiplex PCR, and the TCRdb table lists in-frame clones only, not all of them. The sample has thousands of clones; around 25% are singletons. Points from the study as a whole: In adjacent lung, a median roughly 57 of the top 100 tumor clones were found. One tumor region alone was sequenced, and heterogeneity therefore remains possible. Uninvolved adjacent lung had more T cell clonality than any other tissue, topping tumor.

This material consisted of normal lung tissue next to the tumor, taken before any cancer treatment. The receptor was derived from an older male donor with stage I lung adenocarcinoma. The chain employs TRBV9 and TRBJ2-7; TRBD1 matches at 9 bases. The CDR3 coding sequence is TGTGCCAGCAGTGAGGGACAGGGCGTCGACGAGCAGTACTTC. Translating gives CASSEGQGVDEQYF.